This T cell receptor beta chain is from a study of shared clonotypes between healthy human individuals. The study's findings and limits: Generally, estimated richness proved larger in naive subsets than it did in memory subsets. A small donor pool kept down the genetic and exposure-history diversity that was represented. Non-shared clonotypes displayed generation probabilities falling below those of clonotypes present in all four donors.

With regard to this clone: What it recognizes is unknown.

The protocol was immunoSEQ multiplex PCR, while the TCRdb copy is restricted to in-frame clones and leaves out a portion. The sample includes 500,000 to 550,000 clones, 95% to 96% seen only once; the top ten take nearly 0.065%. CDR1 and CDR2 (germline): MDHEN, SYDVKM. V was shortened by 6 bases and J by 1 base, with 18 bases between the two germline ends. The CDR3 has 16 residues. The clonotype originates from a woman aged 25 to 39 in good health. V gene TRBV28 combines with J gene TRBJ2-5, with D uncertain. The material sequenced was naive CD4+ T cells sorted from blood. Documented subset: CD45RA+ positively selected. The CDR3 DNA follows: TGTGCCAGCAGCACCTCGGCGTTCCCGTCCCAAGAGACCCAGTACTTC. This codes for CASSTSAFPSQETQYF.